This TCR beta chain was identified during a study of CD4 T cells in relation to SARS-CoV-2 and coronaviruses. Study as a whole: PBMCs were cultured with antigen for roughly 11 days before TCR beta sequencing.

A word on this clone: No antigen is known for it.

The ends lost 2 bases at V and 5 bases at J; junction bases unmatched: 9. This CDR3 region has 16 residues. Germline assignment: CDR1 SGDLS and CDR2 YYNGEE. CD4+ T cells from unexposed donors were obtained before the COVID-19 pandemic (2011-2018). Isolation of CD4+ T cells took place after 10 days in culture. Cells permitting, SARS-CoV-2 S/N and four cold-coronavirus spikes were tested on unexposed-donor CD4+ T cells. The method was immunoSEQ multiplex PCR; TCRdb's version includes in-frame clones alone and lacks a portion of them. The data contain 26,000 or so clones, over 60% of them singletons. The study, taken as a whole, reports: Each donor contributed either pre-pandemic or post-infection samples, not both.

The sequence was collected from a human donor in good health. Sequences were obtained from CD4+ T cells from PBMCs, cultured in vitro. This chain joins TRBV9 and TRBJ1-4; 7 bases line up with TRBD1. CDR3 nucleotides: TGTGCCAGCAGCGTTACTGTAGGGGGCGCGAATGAAAAACTGTTTTTT. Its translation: CASSVTVGGANEKLFF. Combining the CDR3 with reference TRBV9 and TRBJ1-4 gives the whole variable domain DSGVTQTPKHLITATGQRVTLRCSPRSGDLSVYWYQQSLDQGLQFLIQYYNGEERAKGNILERFSAQQFPDLHSELNLSSLELGDSALYFCASSVTVGGANEKLFFGSGTQLSVL.